This T cell receptor beta chain was documented in a study of CD8 T cells in ankylosing spondylitis (TCRdb year 2017). At the level of the whole study: To find TCR variants linked to disease, the study profiled T cell receptor beta repertoires in ankylosing spondylitis patients and healthy donors. The full study cohort was made up of over 20 ankylosing spondylitis patients and 108 healthy donors. Peripheral blood was sampled, and synovial fluid was also collected from ankylosing spondylitis patients.

Its CDR3 holds 16 amino acids, cysteine through phenylalanine. Here the CDR3 DNA is all that survives: 48 bases in frame from base 1. CDR1 and CDR2, looked up from the germline V gene, are SGDLS and YYNGEE. Compared with germline, V lacks 0 bases and J lacks 2 bases; bases without a gene match: 2. There are many counts of this clonotype. Its recognized antigen is unknown. There are no base qualities to consult, and no much larger clone falls within one base. Overall results and qualifications from the work: Some motif variants were previously reported in synovial fluid and blood of reactive arthritis patients, suggesting common disease-initiation mechanisms. A TCR beta motif made up of about eight highly homologous amino acid variants appeared to be characteristic of blood from ankylosing spondylitis patients. A CD8+ phenotype was shown by the disease-linked clones, which were found at relatively low frequencies in peripheral blood. The disease-linked clones were reported as significantly enriched in matched synovial fluid samples from ankylosing spondylitis patients.

The reads were generated on an Illumina HiSeq 2500. TCR beta libraries were prepared by quantitative 5'-RACE with molecular barcodes. The source study handled its data this way. Disease-linked TCR variants were identified with a new computational method built on a probabilistic model of VDJ rearrangement. Starting from the raw public reads, TCRdb applied fastp trimming at Q25, assembled clones with MiXCR and retained in-frame beta chains. Every distinct CDR3 protein forms one entry, paired with its most common genes and DNA. The V and J calls and clone size are TCRdb's, not the authors'. In all, the sample holds roughly 230,000 distinct CDR3 sequences, and 15% to 20% of those were seen once. The ten largest clones represent around 30% of the sample.

Source material: blood, either unsorted or a sorted T cell fraction (not recorded which). This TCR derives from a male donor with ankylosing spondylitis or in good health (not recorded which). The chain is encoded by TRBV9 joined to TRBJ2-7; TRBD2 fits 13 bases in the junction. The CDR3 region has the sequence CASSVGGLAGTYEQYF. The bases are TGTGCCAGCAGCGTAGGGGGACTAGCGGGGACCTACGAGCAGTACTTC.